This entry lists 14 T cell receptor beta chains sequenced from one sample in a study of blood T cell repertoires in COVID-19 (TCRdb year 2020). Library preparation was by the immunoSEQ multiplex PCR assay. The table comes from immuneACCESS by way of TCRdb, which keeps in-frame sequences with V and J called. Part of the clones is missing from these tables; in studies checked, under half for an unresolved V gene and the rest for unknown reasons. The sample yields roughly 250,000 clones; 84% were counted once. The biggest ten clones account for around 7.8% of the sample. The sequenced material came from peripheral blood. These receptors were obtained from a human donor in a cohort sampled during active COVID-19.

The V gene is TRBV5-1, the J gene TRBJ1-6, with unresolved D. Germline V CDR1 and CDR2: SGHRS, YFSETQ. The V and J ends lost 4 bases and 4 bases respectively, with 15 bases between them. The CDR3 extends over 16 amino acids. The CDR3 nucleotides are TGCGCCAGCAGCCTCGGTCAACGCTCATATAATTCACCCCTCCACTTT. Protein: CASSLGQRSYNSPLHF. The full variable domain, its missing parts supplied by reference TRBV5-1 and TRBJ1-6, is KAGVTQTPRYLIKTRGQQVTLSCSPISGHRSVSWYQQTPGQGLQFLFEYFSETQRNKGNFPGRFSGRQFSNSRSEMNVSTLELGDSALYLCASSLGQRSYNSPLHFGNGTRLTVT.

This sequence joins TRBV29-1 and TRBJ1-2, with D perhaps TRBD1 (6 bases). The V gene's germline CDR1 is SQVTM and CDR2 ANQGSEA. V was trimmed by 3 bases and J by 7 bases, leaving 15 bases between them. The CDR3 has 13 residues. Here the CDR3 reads CSVEAPGQSGYTF. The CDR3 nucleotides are TGCAGCGTTGAGGCCCCTGGACAGAGTGGCTACACCTTC.

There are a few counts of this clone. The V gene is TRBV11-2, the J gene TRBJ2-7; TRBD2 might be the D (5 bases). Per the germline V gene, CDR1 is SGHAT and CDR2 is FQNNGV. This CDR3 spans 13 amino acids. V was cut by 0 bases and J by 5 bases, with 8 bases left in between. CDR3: CASSLEASHEQYF. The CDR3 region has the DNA TGTGCCAGCAGCTTAGAGGCTAGCCACGAGCAGTACTTC.

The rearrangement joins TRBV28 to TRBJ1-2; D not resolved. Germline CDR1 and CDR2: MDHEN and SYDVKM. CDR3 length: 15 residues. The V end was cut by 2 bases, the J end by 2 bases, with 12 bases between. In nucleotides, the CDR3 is TGTGCCAGCAGTTTACTTCGGGGATGGAACTATGGCTACACCTTC. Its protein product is CASSLLRGWNYGYTF.

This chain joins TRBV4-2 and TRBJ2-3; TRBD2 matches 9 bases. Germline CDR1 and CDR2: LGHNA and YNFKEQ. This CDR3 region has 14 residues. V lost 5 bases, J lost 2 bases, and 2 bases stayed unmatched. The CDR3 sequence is CASSLGLATDTQYF. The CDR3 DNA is TGTGCCAGCAGCTTGGGACTAGCCACAGATACGCAGTATTTT.

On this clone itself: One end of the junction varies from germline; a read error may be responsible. Here the CDR3 reads CASRQGPEQYF. The DNA for the CDR3 is TGTGCCAGCAGGCAAGGGCCCGAGCAGTACTTC. The chain recombines TRBV3-1 (or the pseudogene TRBV3-2) with TRBJ2-7; the D is unclear. The CDR3 covers 11 residues. Germline assignment: CDR1 LGHDT and CDR2 YNNKEL (reference sequence).

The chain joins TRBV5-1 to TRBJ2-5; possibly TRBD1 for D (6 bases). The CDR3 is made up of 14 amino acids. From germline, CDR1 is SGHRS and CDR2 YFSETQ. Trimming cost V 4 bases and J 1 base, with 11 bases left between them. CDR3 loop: CASSQGQFQETQYF. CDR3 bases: TGCGCCAGCAGCCAAGGACAGTTCCAAGAGACCCAGTACTTC.

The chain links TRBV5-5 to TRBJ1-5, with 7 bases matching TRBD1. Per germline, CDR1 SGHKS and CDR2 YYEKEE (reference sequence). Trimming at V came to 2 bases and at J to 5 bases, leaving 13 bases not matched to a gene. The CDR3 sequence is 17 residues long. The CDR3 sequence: CASSLWTGVRTYQPQHF. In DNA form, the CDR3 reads TGTGCCAGCAGCTTATGGACAGGAGTTCGCACCTATCAGCCCCAGCATTTT.

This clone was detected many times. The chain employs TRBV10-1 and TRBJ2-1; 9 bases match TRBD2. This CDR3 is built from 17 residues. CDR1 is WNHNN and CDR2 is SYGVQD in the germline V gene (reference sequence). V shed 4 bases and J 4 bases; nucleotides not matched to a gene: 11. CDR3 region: CASSGGTSLVRYNEQFF. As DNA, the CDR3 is TGCGCCAGCAGTGGAGGGACTAGCTTGGTCCGGTACAATGAGCAGTTCTTC.

This CDR3 is CASNPGGGQPQHF. The DNA for the CDR3 is TGTGCCAGCAACCCGGGGGGGGGTCAGCCCCAGCATTTT. The chain joins TRBV7-2 to TRBJ1-5, with a weak D call TRBD1 (5 bases). Germline V lookup: CDR1 SGHTA, CDR2 FQGNSA. V was pared by 7 bases and J by 6 bases, with 13 bases between. The CDR3 contains 13 residues.

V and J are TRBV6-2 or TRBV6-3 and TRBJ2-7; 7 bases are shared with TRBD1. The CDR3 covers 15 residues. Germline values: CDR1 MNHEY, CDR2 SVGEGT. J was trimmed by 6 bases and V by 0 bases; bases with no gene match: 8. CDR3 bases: TGTGCCAGCAGTTACTCGCTACGGGACAGATCCGAGCAGTACTTC. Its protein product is CASSYSLRDRSEQYF.

The CDR3 loop reads CATLPSLTSGRHEQFF. The DNA for the CDR3 is TGCGCCACACTACCATCGTTGACTAGCGGGAGGCATGAGCAGTTCTTC. This chain joins TRBV5-1 and TRBJ2-1, with 13 bases aligning to TRBD2. V was clipped by 9 bases and J by 8 bases; unmatched bases: 14. Germline CDR1 reads SGHRS; CDR2 reads YFSETQ. The CDR3 sequence is 16 residues long. The variable domain in full, with the rest retrieved from reference TRBV5-1 and TRBJ2-1, is KAGVTQTPRYLIKTRGQQVTLSCSPISGHRSVSWYQQTPGQGLQFLFEYFSETQRNKGNFPGRFSGRQFSNSRSEMNVSTLELGDSALYLCATLPSLTSGRHEQFFGPGTRLTVL.

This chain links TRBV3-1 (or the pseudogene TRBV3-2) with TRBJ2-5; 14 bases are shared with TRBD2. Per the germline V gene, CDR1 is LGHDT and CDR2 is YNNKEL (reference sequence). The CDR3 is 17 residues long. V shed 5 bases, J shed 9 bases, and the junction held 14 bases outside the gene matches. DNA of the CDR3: TGTGCCAGCAGCGCCCGACTAGCGGGAGGGGCCCCCGGGGCCCAGTACTTC. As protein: CASSARLAGGAPGAQYF.

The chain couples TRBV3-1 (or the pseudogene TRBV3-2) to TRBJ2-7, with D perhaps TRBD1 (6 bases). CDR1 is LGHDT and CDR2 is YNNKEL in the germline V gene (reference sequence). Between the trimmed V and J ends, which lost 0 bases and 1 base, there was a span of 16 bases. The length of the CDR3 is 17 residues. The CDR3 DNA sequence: TGTGCCAGCAGCCAAGAGAAAGTAATGGGGGCGTCCTACGAGCAGTACTTC. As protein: CASSQEKVMGASYEQYF.